This TCR beta chain was sequenced during a study of blood T cell repertoires in COVID-19. On the study more broadly: Spain, Italy and the United States supplied samples that represented acute and convalescent COVID-19. Sources were T cells, B-cell-depleted T cells, or PBMCs; the material itself was cDNA or gDNA.

Authors' data handling: From reference gene primer amplification, estimates of nucleated cell counts were derived. The repertoire was sequenced with immunoSEQ multiplex PCR; TCRdb's copy has only in-frame clones and lacks some. The V and J calls and the clone size are those of that table, but D and trimming were determined from the DNA. This table holds some 270,000 clones, 90% found once. This CDR3 region has 14 residues. Germline loops: CDR1 SGHRS, CDR2 YFSETQ. V lost 3 bases to trimming and J lost 2 bases, with 11 bases between them. It was during active infection that Seattle patients were enrolled and then longitudinally followed.

This TCR derives from a woman between 55 and 75 years old with COVID-19, enrolled during active disease. V is TRBV5-1 and J is TRBJ1-2, with D perhaps matching TRBD1 (5 bases). Sequenced: peripheral blood. The chain's CDR3 is CASSSGHYNYGYTF. The CDR3 DNA reads TGCGCCAGCAGCTCAGGACACTACAACTATGGCTACACCTTC.